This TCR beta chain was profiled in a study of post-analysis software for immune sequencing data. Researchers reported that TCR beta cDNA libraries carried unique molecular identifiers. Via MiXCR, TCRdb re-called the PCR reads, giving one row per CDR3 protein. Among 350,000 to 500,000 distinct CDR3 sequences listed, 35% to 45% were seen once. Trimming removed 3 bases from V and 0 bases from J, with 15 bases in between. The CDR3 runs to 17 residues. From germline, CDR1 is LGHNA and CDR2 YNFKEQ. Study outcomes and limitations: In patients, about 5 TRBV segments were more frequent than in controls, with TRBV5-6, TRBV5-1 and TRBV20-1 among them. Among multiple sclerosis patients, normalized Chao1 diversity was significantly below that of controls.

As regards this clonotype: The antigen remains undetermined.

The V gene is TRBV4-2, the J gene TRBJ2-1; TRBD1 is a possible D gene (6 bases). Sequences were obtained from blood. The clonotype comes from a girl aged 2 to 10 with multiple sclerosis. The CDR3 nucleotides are TGTGCCAGCAGCCATCCTCAAACAGGGCCCTCCTACAATGAGCAGTTCTTC. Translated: CASSHPQTGPSYNEQFF.